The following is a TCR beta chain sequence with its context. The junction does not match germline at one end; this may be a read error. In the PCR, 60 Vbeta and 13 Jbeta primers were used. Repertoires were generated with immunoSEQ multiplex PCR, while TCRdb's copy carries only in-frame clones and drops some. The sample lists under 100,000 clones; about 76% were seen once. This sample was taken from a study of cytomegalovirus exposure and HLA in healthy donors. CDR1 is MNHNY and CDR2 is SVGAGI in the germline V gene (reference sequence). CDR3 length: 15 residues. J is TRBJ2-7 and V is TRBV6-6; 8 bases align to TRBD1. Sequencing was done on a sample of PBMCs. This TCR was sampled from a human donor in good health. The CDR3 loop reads CASSQGAAGLNLDRF. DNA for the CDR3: TGTGCCAGCAGTCAGGGGGCTGCGGGATTGAACCTCGACCGCTTC.